Shown below are 8 T cell receptor beta chains from a single sample sequenced in a study of post-analysis software for immune sequencing data. Study observations and caveats: Roughly five TRBV segments appeared more often in patients than in controls, and TRBV5-6, TRBV5-1 and TRBV20-1 were among these.

Presence of unique molecular identifiers characterized the TCR beta cDNA libraries. TCRdb used MiXCR to reprocess the PCR reads, holding one entry per CDR3 protein. The table includes hundreds of thousands of distinct CDR3 sequences, 25% to 30% detected once. Their antigens remain unidentified. Sample: blood. The receptors derive from a girl aged 10 to 17 with multiple sclerosis.

This clonotype was counted only a few times. The chain joins TRBV6-5 to TRBJ1-2; a weak D match, TRBD1 (5 bases). In germline, CDR1 is MNHEY, CDR2 SVGAGI. V was clipped by 8 bases and J by 4 bases, with 17 bases between them. CDR3 size: 14 residues. CDR3 bases: TGTGCCAGCGGGGGTGGAGAGGGAGCCTATGGCTACACCTTC. Amino acids: CASGGGEGAYGYTF.

The genes are TRBV27 and TRBJ2-3, with D possibly TRBD2 on 6 matching bases. CDR3 length equals 15 residues. The V and J ends lost 8 bases and 1 base respectively, with 16 bases between them. Germline V gene sequence: CDR1 MNHEY, CDR2 SMNVEV (reference sequence). The CDR3 coding sequence is TGTGCCAGCTCCCTTTGCCCGGGGGGCACAGATACGCAGTATTTT. Residues: CASSLCPGGTDTQYF.

This clonotype showed up just once. The gene calls are TRBV14 and TRBJ1-1, with D possibly being TRBD1 (5 bases). The CDR3 is 16 amino acids. V lost 3 bases and J 8 bases, leaving 22 bases between the germline ends. Germline lookup yields CDR1 SGHDN and CDR2 FVKESK. The CDR3 DNA reads TGTGCCAGCAGCCAGGGCCTCGGGGGTCCACTCGGGGAAGCTTTCTTT. Its protein product is CASSQGLGGPLGEAFF.

With regard to this clonotype: The junction differs from germline at one of its ends, possibly a read error. The gene calls are TRBV7-6 and TRBJ2-1; tentative D call: TRBD1 (6 bases). The CDR3 sequence is 15 residues long. Germline CDR1 is SGHVS and CDR2 is FNYEAQ. The CDR3 loop is CASSPLQGSYNEQFF. The CDR3 bases are TGTGCCAGCAGCCCCCTACAGGGATCCTATAATGAGCAGTTCTTC.

The CDR3: CASSEVSGTGELFF. In DNA form, the CDR3 reads TGTGCCAGCAGTGAGGTCAGCGGCACCGGGGAGCTGTTTTTT. The V gene is TRBV6-1, the J gene TRBJ2-2; D possibly corresponds to TRBD2 (5 bases). The CDR3 length is 14 residues. The V gene lost 3 bases and the J gene lost 4 bases, with 9 bases spanning the gap. Germline V gives CDR1 MNHNS, CDR2 SASEGT.

This chain uses TRBV7-2 with TRBJ2-4; 7 bases align to TRBD2. From germline, CDR1 is SGHTA and CDR2 FQGNSA. The CDR3 is 14 amino acids. V lost 1 base, J lost 8 bases, and 5 bases stayed unmatched. The CDR3 here is CASSLGVRGDIQYF. The CDR3 nucleotides are TGTGCCAGCAGCTTAGGGGTACGGGGGGACATTCAGTACTTC.

The table lists this clonotype with many counts. The chain carries TRBV28 and TRBJ2-7; D might be TRBD2 (5 bases). V was cut by 6 bases and J by 0 bases, with 15 bases left in between. The CDR3 is made up of 15 amino acids. Germline-derived CDR1 and CDR2 are MDHEN and SYDVKM. The CDR3 sequence: CASSYAGSHSYEQYF. The CDR3 nucleotides are TGTGCCAGCAGCTATGCGGGCAGCCACTCCTACGAGCAGTACTTC. Looking up the rest from reference TRBV28 and TRBJ2-7 gives the full variable domain: DVKVTQSSRYLVKRTGEKVFLECVQDMDHENMFWYRQDPGLGLRLIYFSYDVKMKEKGDIPEGYSVSREKKERFSLILESASTNQTSMYLCASSYAGSHSYEQYFGPGTRLTVT.

A single count supports this clonotype. At one end the junction does not follow the germline gene, possibly because of a read error. The V call is TRBV27, the J call TRBJ2-1, with D perhaps matching TRBD2 (7 bases). The germline V gene has CDR1 MNHEY and CDR2 SMNVEV (reference sequence). This CDR3 is 15 amino acids long. CDR3 nucleotides: TGTGCCAACAGTCTCCAAGGGGGGGGGGACTACGAGCAGTTCTTC. Translating it yields CANSLQGGGDYEQFF.